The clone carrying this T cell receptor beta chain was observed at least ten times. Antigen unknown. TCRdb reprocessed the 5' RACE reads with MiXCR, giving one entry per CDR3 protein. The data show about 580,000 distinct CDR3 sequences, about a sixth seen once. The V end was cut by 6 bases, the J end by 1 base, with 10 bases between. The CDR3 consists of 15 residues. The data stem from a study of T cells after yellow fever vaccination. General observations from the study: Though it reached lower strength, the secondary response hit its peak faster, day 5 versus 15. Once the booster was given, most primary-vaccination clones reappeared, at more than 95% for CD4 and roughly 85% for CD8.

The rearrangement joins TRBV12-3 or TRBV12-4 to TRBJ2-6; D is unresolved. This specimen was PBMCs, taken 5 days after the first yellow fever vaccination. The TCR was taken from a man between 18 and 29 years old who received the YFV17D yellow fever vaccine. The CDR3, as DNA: TGTGCCAGCAGCCTGGAGTCTTCTGGGGCCAACGTCCTGACTTTC. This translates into CASSLESSGANVLTF.